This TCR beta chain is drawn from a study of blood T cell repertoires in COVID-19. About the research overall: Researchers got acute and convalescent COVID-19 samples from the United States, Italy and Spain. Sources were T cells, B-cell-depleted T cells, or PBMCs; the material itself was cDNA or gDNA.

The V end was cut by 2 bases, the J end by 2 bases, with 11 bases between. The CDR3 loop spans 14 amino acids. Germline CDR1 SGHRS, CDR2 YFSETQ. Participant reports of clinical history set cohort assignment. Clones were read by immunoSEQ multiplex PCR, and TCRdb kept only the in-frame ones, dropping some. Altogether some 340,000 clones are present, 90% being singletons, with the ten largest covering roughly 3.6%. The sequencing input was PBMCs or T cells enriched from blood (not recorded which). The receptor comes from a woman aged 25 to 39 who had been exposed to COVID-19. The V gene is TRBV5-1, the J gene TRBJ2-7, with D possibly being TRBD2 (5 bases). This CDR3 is CASSFYQTTYEQYF. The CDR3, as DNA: TGCGCCAGCAGCTTTTACCAGACTACCTACGAGCAGTACTTC.